This T cell receptor beta chain was obtained from a study of blood T cells in healthy people across ages. Extractions gave at least 6 micrograms of total RNA per sample. Concerning this clonotype: The antigen remains unidentified.

Through a sample-barcoded 5' primer and a J-beta primer mix, a second PCR was run for roughly 6 to 12 cycles. A minimum of 2.5 million CDR3-containing paired-end reads was obtained for each sample. TCRdb ran MiXCR on the 5' RACE reads and lists one entry per CDR3 protein. The profile shows about 680,000 distinct CDR3 sequences, 45% to 50% of them singletons. Study-wide results and caveats: Diversity figures based on one million T cells were deemed too low.

Germline CDR1 reads SQVTM; CDR2 reads ANQGSEA. Trimming removed 8 bases from V and 5 bases from J, with 15 bases in between. CDR3 size: 12 residues. This receptor was taken from a woman aged 60-75 years in good health. The specimen sequenced was blood. The chain has TRBV29-1 and TRBJ1-1, with TRBD1 as a possible D gene (5 bases). DNA for the CDR3: TGCAGCAGTCTCTCAGGGATGACTGAAGCTTTCTTT. Protein: CSSLSGMTEAFF. Based on the CDR3 plus reference TRBV29-1 and TRBJ1-1, the full variable domain is SAVISQKPSRDICQRGTSLTIQCQVDSQVTMMFWYRQQPGQSLTLIATANQGSEATYESGFVIDKFPISRPNLTFSTLTVSNMSPEDSSIYLCSSLSGMTEAFFGQGTRLTVV.